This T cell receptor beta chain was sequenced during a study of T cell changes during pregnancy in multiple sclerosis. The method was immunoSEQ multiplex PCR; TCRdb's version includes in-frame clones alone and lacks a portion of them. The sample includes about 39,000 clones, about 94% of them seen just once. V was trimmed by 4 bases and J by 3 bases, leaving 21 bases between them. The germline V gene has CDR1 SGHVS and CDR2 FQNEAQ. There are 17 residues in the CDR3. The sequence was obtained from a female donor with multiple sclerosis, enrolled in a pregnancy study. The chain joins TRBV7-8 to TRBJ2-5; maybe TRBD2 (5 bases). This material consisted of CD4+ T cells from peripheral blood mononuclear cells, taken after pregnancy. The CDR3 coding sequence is TGTGCCAGCAGCTCCACGGTTCTACGGGAAACTAAAGAGACCCAGTACTTC. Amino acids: CASSSTVLRETKETQYF.